The 5 T cell receptor beta chains presented below share a single source sample, sequenced in a study of T cell responses to AZD1222 COVID-19 vaccine. Generated by immunoSEQ multiplex PCR, the TCRdb table keeps only in-frame clones and is missing some. The data hold 55,000 to 65,000 clones, with 89% observed a single time. The sample consisted of peripheral blood, taken 28 days after the second AZD1222 dose. Receptors originate from an adult who received the AZD1222 COVID-19 vaccine.

The chain is built from TRBV6-1 and TRBJ1-5; D not resolved. Germline values: CDR1 MNHNS, CDR2 SASEGT. This CDR3 contains 14 residues. Trimming pared 2 bases from V and 4 bases from J, leaving 9 bases between. The CDR3 sequence: CASSEKPFNQPQHF. The DNA for the CDR3 is TGTGCCAGCAGTGAAAAACCCTTTAATCAGCCCCAGCATTTT.

This clone appeared a single time. V and J are TRBV28 and TRBJ1-6, with 7 bases aligning to TRBD1. V trimming: 7 bases; J trimming: 6 bases; junction bases outside the gene matches: 6. This CDR3 comprises 14 residues. The germline V gene encodes CDR1 MDHEN and CDR2 SYDVKM. The CDR3 loop reads CASTLDRTNSPLHF. CDR3 nucleotides: TGTGCCAGCACCCTGGACAGGACTAATTCACCCCTCCACTTT.

The genes are TRBV19 and TRBJ1-2, with no clear D. V was clipped by 0 bases and J by 10 bases, with 9 bases between them. The germline V gene has CDR1 LNHDA and CDR2 SQIVND (reference sequence). This CDR3 is built from 12 residues. CDR3 in DNA: TGTGCCAGTAGTATAGATTTGAGGGACTACACCTTC. Its translation: CASSIDLRDYTF.

CDR3 DNA sequence: TGCAGCGCAATATACACTGGACTAGCGGGAGGGCGGGATGAGCAGTTCTTC. This encodes CSAIYTGLAGGRDEQFF. This chain connects TRBV29-1 to TRBJ2-1; TRBD2 matches at 15 bases. The CDR3 extends over 17 amino acids. J was trimmed by 8 bases and V by 7 bases; bases with no gene match: 15. The germline gives CDR1 SQVTM, CDR2 ANQGSEA.

The chain employs TRBV2 and TRBJ2-7; D is possibly TRBD1 (5 bases). CDR1 and CDR2 from the germline V gene are SNHLY and FYNNEI. Trimming removed 8 bases from V and 3 bases from J, with 14 bases in between. CDR3 length: 13 amino acids. CDR3 loop: CASLDTPLYEQYF. The CDR3 DNA follows: TGTGCCAGCTTGGACACCCCCCTCTACGAGCAGTACTTC.